The 9 T cell receptor beta chains listed next were all sequenced from one sample in a study of spatial heterogeneity in lung cancer (dated by TCRdb to between 2017 and 2020). In the paper's terms, the time point label means: sample taken at primary tumor resection. Without any cell sorting, TCR sequencing was performed on whole RNA extracted either from tumor and nontumor lung tissue or from cryopreserved PBMC samples. Receptors were amplified or captured by 5' RACE. Instrument used: NextSeq 500. TCRdb reran the public reads through fastp at Q25 and MiXCR, keeping productive beta chains. When rows share a CDR3 protein, they turn into one entry using the most common DNA and genes. A total of around 8,000 distinct CDR3 sequences appear in this sample, over 6.5% of them only once. The ten largest clones capture more than 40% of the sample. This sample comprised PBMCs, obtained at surgery. Every receptor here comes from a male donor with early-stage non-small cell lung cancer.

This clonotype was found a few times. This beta chain lies outside the target of a library built for alpha chains; its clone size means little. This chain uses TRBV19 with TRBJ2-7, with D tentatively TRBD1 (5 bases). V gave up 5 bases and J gave up 6 bases, with 17 bases separating them. This CDR3 comprises 14 residues. Germline V gene sequence: CDR1 LNHDA, CDR2 SQIVND (reference sequence). CDR3 DNA: TGTGCCAGTAGTCCGGTGCCAGGGTGGACCGAGCAGTACTTC. Its translation is CASSPVPGWTEQYF. Filled out from reference TRBV19 and TRBJ2-7, the complete variable domain reads DGGITQSPKYLFRKEGQNVTLSCEQNLNHDAMYWYRQDPGQGLRLIYYSQIVNDFQKGDIAEGYSVSREKKESFPLTVTSAQKNPTAFYLCASSPVPGWTEQYFGPGTRLTVT.

By proportion, this clonotype is medium-sized (0.01 to 0.1%). This beta chain came through as a stray read in a library set up for alpha chains, and its size says little. The rearrangement links TRBV3-1 to TRBJ2-7, with 7 bases matching TRBD1. This CDR3 spans 16 amino acids. V gave up 1 base and J gave up 0 bases; unmatched junction bases: 6. Germline assignment: CDR1 LGHDT and CDR2 YNNKEL (reference sequence). The CDR3 sequence: CASSQALGQTSYEQYF. As DNA, the CDR3 is TGTGCCAGCAGCCAAGCGCTGGGACAGACCTCCTACGAGCAGTACTTC.

There are a few counts of this clonotype. This beta chain is off target for a library built for alpha chains, so its abundance means little. The chain couples TRBV9 to TRBJ1-3; D may be TRBD1 (5 bases). This CDR3 has 15 residues. Trimming removed 2 bases from V and 0 bases from J, with 9 bases in between. Looked up from germline, CDR1 is SGDLS and CDR2 is YYNGEE. The CDR3 protein is CASSVDSHSGNTIYF. The CDR3 DNA sequence: TGTGCCAGCAGCGTCGACAGCCACTCTGGAAACACCATATATTTT.

This clonotype came up many times. This beta chain is an off-target read within a library intended for alpha chains, so its frequency means little. V usage is TRBV15 and J usage is TRBJ2-3; 9 bases align to TRBD2. V gave up 5 bases and J gave up 4 bases; unmatched junction bases: 13. Looked up from germline, CDR1 is LNHNV and CDR2 is YYDKDF (reference sequence). The CDR3 totals 17 residues. CDR3 residues: CATSRPELAGSADTQYF. In DNA form, the CDR3 reads TGTGCCACCAGCCGCCCGGAACTAGCGGGCTCTGCAGATACGCAGTATTTT.

This clonotype was observed many times. In a library made to pick up alpha chains, this beta chain is a stray read with a size that means little. The chain combines TRBV7-3 with TRBJ1-2, with a possible D match to TRBD1 (5 bases). Germline CDR1 SGHTA, CDR2 FQGTGA. V was trimmed by 2 bases and J by 0 bases, leaving 16 bases between them. The CDR3 consists of 17 residues. Here the CDR3 DNA reads TGTGCCAGCAGCTTAGGGGCCCGGGCAGGCTCTAACTATGGCTACACCTTC. This codes for CASSLGARAGSNYGYTF.

Details on this clonotype: This beta chain is an unintended read in a library built for alpha chains; its size means little. The rearrangement links TRBV6-6 to TRBJ2-2; 9 nucleotides agree with TRBD2. The ends lost 5 bases at V and 7 bases at J; junction bases unmatched: 5. In germline, CDR1 is MNHNY, CDR2 SVGAGI (reference sequence). The CDR3 is 14 amino acids. CDR3 coding DNA: TGTGCCAGCAGTCCCCTAGCGGGGATCGGGGAGCTGTTTTTT. This gives the protein CASSPLAGIGELFF.

A remark on this clonotype: Being off target in a library aimed at alpha chains, this beta chain has a size of little meaning. The chain links TRBV5-1 to TRBJ2-7; 14 nucleotides match TRBD2. V was clipped by 4 bases and J by 5 bases; unmatched bases: 5. This CDR3 has 15 amino acids. CDR1 SGHRS and CDR2 YFSETQ come from the germline V gene. The CDR3 protein is CASSAGTSGRDEQYF. CDR3 sequence (DNA): TGCGCCAGCAGCGCCGGGACTAGCGGGAGAGACGAGCAGTACTTC.

This clonotype was counted many times. Because this beta chain is a stray read in a library intended to capture alpha chains, its abundance should not be given much weight. The rearrangement uses TRBV28 and TRBJ1-2; D may be TRBD1 (5 bases). V was cut by 2 bases and J by 5 bases, with 6 bases left in between. Germline CDR1 reads MDHEN; CDR2 reads SYDVKM. This CDR3 comprises 12 residues. The CDR3 DNA reads as TGTGCCAGCAGTTTACAGGGTTATGGCTACACCTTC. This encodes CASSLQGYGYTF.

Concerning this clonotype: This beta chain turned up in a library designed for alpha chains; as an off-target read, its abundance says little. The chain has TRBV5-6 and TRBJ2-7; TRBD1 matches at 9 bases. V shed 4 bases and J 7 bases; nucleotides not matched to a gene: 6. The CDR3 contains 13 residues. CDR1 is SGHDT and CDR2 is YYEEEE in the germline V gene. The CDR3: CASSRDRVQEQYF. The DNA of the CDR3 is TGTGCCAGCAGCCGGGACAGGGTGCAGGAGCAGTACTTC.